Below, 16 T cell receptor beta chains from the same sample are listed, as sequenced in a study of cytomegalovirus exposure and HLA in healthy donors. 13 Jbeta primers and 60 Vbeta primers were used for the PCR. Assay used: immunoSEQ multiplex PCR; TCRdb lists only in-frame clones, some missing. In all, the sample yields 95,000 to 150,000 clones. Sequencing input: PBMCs. These receptors were collected from a man aged 18 to 30 in good health and CMV-seronegative.

The gene calls are TRBV29-1 and TRBJ1-2; maybe TRBD1 (5 bases). Looked up from germline, CDR1 is SQVTM and CDR2 is ANQGSEA. The CDR3 consists of 13 residues. Trimming removed 6 bases from V and 5 bases from J, with 16 bases in between. The CDR3 is CSVPTATKYGYTF. CDR3 nucleotide sequence: TGCAGCGTCCCGACAGCCACAAAATATGGCTACACCTTC.

This chain uses TRBV5-4 with TRBJ2-1; D might be TRBD1 (6 bases). CDR1 is SGHNT and CDR2 is YYREEE in the germline V gene (reference sequence). V shed 1 base and J shed 5 bases, with 7 bases lying between them. The CDR3 is 13 residues long. The CDR3 sequence: CASSLSGDNEQFF. DNA for the CDR3: TGTGCCAGCAGCTTGTCAGGGGACAATGAGCAGTTCTTC.

This chain links TRBV7-8 with TRBJ2-1; weak D call: TRBD1 (5 bases). The V end lost 1 base, the J end lost 9 bases, and 13 bases lay between the germline ends. Germline V CDR1 and CDR2: SGHVS, FQNEAQ. The CDR3 is made up of 14 amino acids. The CDR3 DNA is TGTGCCAGCAGCTTAGAGGGGCGGTTCGGTGAGCAGTTCTTC. Translation: CASSLEGRFGEQFF. Full variable domain (missing parts from reference TRBV7-8 and TRBJ2-1): GAGVSQSPRYKVAKRGQDVALRCDPISGHVSLFWYQQALGQGPEFLTYFQNEAQLDKSGLPSDRFFAERPEGSVSTLKIQRTQQEDSAVYLCASSLEGRFGEQFFGPGTRLTVL.

The chain uses TRBV28 and TRBJ1-2; 9 bases fit TRBD1. The CDR3 runs to 13 residues. V shed 7 bases, J shed 8 bases, and the junction held 8 bases outside the gene matches. CDR1 is MDHEN and CDR2 is SYDVKM in the germline V gene. CDR3 loop: CASNRDREDGYTF. In DNA, the CDR3 is TGTGCCAGCAACCGGGACAGGGAAGACGGCTACACCTTC.

In regard to this clone: The identical CDR3 is also encoded by other nucleotide sequences in the sample. V usage is TRBV14 and J usage is TRBJ2-1, with 7 bases fitting TRBD1. CDR1 and CDR2 (germline): SGHDN, FVKESK. Trimming cost V 1 base and J 9 bases; bases outside gene matches: 12. This CDR3 is 16 amino acids long. The CDR3 spells CASSQGVGQGDGEQFF. DNA of the CDR3: TGTGCCAGCAGCCAAGGAGTCGGTCAGGGGGACGGTGAGCAGTTCTTC.

This chain joins TRBV9 and TRBJ2-7; 7 nucleotides align to TRBD1. The germline V gene encodes CDR1 SGDLS and CDR2 YYNGEE. The CDR3 length is 15 residues. The V segment lost 4 bases and the J segment 3 bases; nucleotides outside the gene matches: 10. In DNA form, the CDR3 reads TGTGCCAGCAGCCCTAAACGGGACAGCCACTACGAGCAGTACTTC. It codes for CASSPKRDSHYEQYF.

J is TRBJ1-5 and V is TRBV27; 8 nucleotides agree with TRBD1. This CDR3 has 14 residues. CDR1 MNHEY and CDR2 SMNVEV come from the germline V gene (reference sequence). V shed 6 bases, J shed 6 bases, and the junction held 7 bases outside the gene matches. CDR3 DNA sequence: TGTGCCAGCAGCCAAACAGGGGGTGGTCAGCCCCAGCATTTT. Translated, it gives CASSQTGGGQPQHF.

J is TRBJ2-7 and V is TRBV6-5, with 7 nucleotides matching TRBD1. This CDR3 is 12 amino acids long. V lost 5 bases and J lost 4; bases outside the gene matches: 2. The germline CDR1 and CDR2 sequences are MNHEY and SVGAGI. The CDR3 reads CASSEGQYEQYF. For the CDR3, the DNA is TGTGCCAGCAGTGAGGGACAGTACGAGCAGTACTTC.

V and J are TRBV5-8 and TRBJ1-5; TRBD1 might be the D (5 bases). The length of the CDR3 is 14 residues. The ends were cut back, 0 bases at V and 4 bases at J, with 8 bases in the middle. Germline lookup yields CDR1 SGHTS and CDR2 YDEGEE. CDR3 DNA: TGTGCCAGCAGCTTGGTGGGGGGTAATCAGCCCCAGCATTTT. This gives the protein CASSLVGGNQPQHF.

The J gene is TRBJ1-6, the V gene TRBV5-4, with D possibly matching TRBD1 (5 bases). Per the germline V gene, CDR1 is SGHNT and CDR2 is YYREEE (reference sequence). This CDR3 contains 19 residues. Trimming took 0 bases from V and 0 from J, leaving 16 bases between them. The CDR3 is CASSLVTVIASSYNSPLHF. The CDR3 nucleotides read TGTGCCAGCAGCTTGGTGACAGTAATCGCGAGCTCCTATAATTCACCCCTCCACTTT. Based on the CDR3 plus reference TRBV5-4 and TRBJ1-6, the full variable domain is ETGVTQSPTHLIKTRGQQVTLRCSSQSGHNTVSWYQQALGQGPQFIFQYYREEENGRGNFPPRFSGLQFPNYSSELNVNALELDDSALYLCASSLVTVIASSYNSPLHFGNGTRLTVT.

The V call is TRBV9, the J call TRBJ2-1; D is possibly TRBD2 (5 bases). Per germline, CDR1 SGDLS and CDR2 YYNGEE. Trimming left V 0 bases short and J 10 bases short, with 11 bases between. This CDR3 is 13 amino acids long. The CDR3 region is CASSVDRAAEQFF. The CDR3 DNA reads as TGTGCCAGCAGCGTAGATCGAGCGGCAGAGCAGTTCTTC.

V gene TRBV9 combines with J gene TRBJ1-2; no reliable D call. The CDR3 contains 16 residues. From germline, CDR1 is SGDLS and CDR2 YYNGEE. V lost 6 bases and J 0 bases, leaving 18 bases between the germline ends. This CDR3 reads CASTQEERLSNYGYTF. The CDR3 DNA reads as TGTGCCAGCACCCAAGAGGAACGGCTCTCTAACTATGGCTACACCTTC.

The V call is TRBV4-1, the J call TRBJ2-7; TRBD2 aligns across 7 bases. The CDR3 runs to 15 residues. Trimming removed 1 base from V and 1 base from J; junction bases left unmatched: 4. Germline V gene lookup returns CDR1 MGHRA and CDR2 YSYEKL. CDR3 sequence reads: CASSQASGSSYEQYF. CDR3 DNA: TGCGCCAGCAGCCAAGCTAGCGGCTCTTCCTACGAGCAGTACTTC.

The chain recombines TRBV16 with TRBJ1-1, with TRBD1 as a possible D gene (6 bases). The CDR3 is 17 amino acids. Germline V gives CDR1 KGHSY, CDR2 FQNENV. Trimming shortened V by 4 bases and J by 0 bases, and 18 bases separated the two germline ends. CDR3 loop: CASSLRPGQSLNTEAFF. The CDR3 DNA sequence: TGTGCCAGCAGCCTTCGACCGGGACAATCTCTGAACACTGAAGCTTTCTTT.

The chain couples TRBV27 to TRBJ1-6; TRBD1 aligns across 7 bases. Trimming at V came to 8 bases and at J to 6 bases, leaving 13 bases not matched to a gene. This CDR3 is 16 amino acids long. Germline-derived CDR1 and CDR2 are MNHEY and SMNVEV (reference sequence). This chain's CDR3 is CASFDRGRVGNSPLHF. The CDR3, as DNA: TGTGCCAGCTTTGATAGGGGGCGCGTGGGTAATTCACCCCTCCACTTT.

CDR3 in DNA: TGTGCCAGCAGCTTGACTCCCACCGGGGAGCTGTTTTTT. Translated, it gives CASSLTPTGELFF. The chain uses TRBV11-3 and TRBJ2-2; D ambiguous. CDR3 length equals 13 residues. Trimming took 3 bases from V and 4 from J, leaving 6 bases between them. The V gene's germline CDR1 is SGHNT and CDR2 YENEEA. Together with reference TRBV11-3 and TRBJ2-2, the CDR3 gives the full variable domain: EAGVVQSPRYKIIEKKQPVAFWCNPISGHNTLYWYLQNLGQGPELLIRYENEEAVDDSQLPKDRFSAERLKGVDSTLKIQPAELGDSAVYLCASSLTPTGELFFGEGSRLTVL.